The clone carrying this TCR beta chain was seen a single time. Its antigen is still unknown. This record belongs to a study of blood T cells in healthy people across ages. Drawing of peripheral blood yielded 7.5 to 10 milliliters from each donor. Isolation yielded PBMCs, at least 6 million per sample, in every case. This CDR3 is built from 15 residues. V shed 3 bases and J shed 4 bases, with 16 bases lying between them. CDR1 is DFQATT, CDR2 SNEGSKA, per germline (reference sequence). Through a sample-barcoded 5' primer and a J-beta primer mix, a second PCR was run for roughly 6 to 12 cycles. TCRdb used MiXCR to reprocess the 5' RACE reads, holding one entry per CDR3 protein. The sample records 1.2 million to 1.5 million distinct CDR3 sequences, approximately 42% being singletons. Regarding the study as a whole: Diversity estimated from one million T cells was considered an underestimate. The recorded TCR beta diversity per million T cells decreased in a roughly linear manner with age.

The chain uses TRBV20-1 and TRBJ2-1, with D maybe TRBD1 (6 bases). The sequencing sample was made of blood. The receptor was derived from a woman aged 18-29 years in good health. The CDR3: CSASETGHAYNEQFF. In DNA, the CDR3 is TGCAGTGCTAGCGAGACGGGACACGCGTACAATGAGCAGTTCTTC.